This entry features one T cell receptor beta chain sequence. The antigen is undetermined. This table comes from immunoSEQ multiplex PCR, and its TCRdb copy is limited to in-frame clones, with some not included. Here the sample spans under 250,000 clones, approximately 87% being singletons. The data were obtained in a study of cytomegalovirus exposure and HLA in healthy donors. Study information: The same platform as the approximately 640 first-cohort repertoires was used for the 100 to 150 validation repertoires, a later analysis reported. Study-wide findings and caveats: The finding came from a later analysis; first-cohort TCR clusters tended to co-occur in the 130 or so validation repertoires.

What was sequenced was PBMCs. The source is a man between 18 and 35 years old in good health and CMV-seronegative.

The CDR3: CAWSGQGEQPQHF. The CDR3 DNA reads as TGTGCCTGGAGTGGCCAGGGGGAACAGCCCCAGCATTTT. The chain employs TRBV30 and TRBJ1-5, with TRBD1 matching over 7 bases. CDR1 is GTSNPN, CDR2 SVGIG, per germline (reference sequence). The V and J ends lost 1 base and 7 bases, in that order; junction bases with no gene match: 4. The CDR3 covers 13 residues.